Listed below are T cell receptor beta chains from one sample, sequenced in a study of response to subunit inactivated influenza vaccine. MiXCR was run by TCRdb on the RT-PCR reads, yielding one entry per CDR3 protein. The table shows 450,000 to 700,000 distinct CDR3 sequences, with 14% occurring only once. The material sequenced was PBMCs from blood, taken 11 to 12 days after vaccination. These receptors all come from a man between 50 and 59 years old who received an inactivated influenza vaccine. CDR3s include the opening cysteine and the closing phenylalanine or tryptophan. Fields, in order: J gene, clone size, D gene, V gene, CDR3 protein, CDR3 DNA. D genes are given only for firm matches. Not every row has a clone size; where given, it reads once, few, many or a size class.

TRBJ1-2 - - TRBV4-3 CASSQGGGRTNYGYTF TGCGCCAGCAGCCAAGGTGGAGGCAGAACTAACTATGGCTACACCTTC
TRBJ2-5 few TRBD1 TRBV18 CASSEQQGVKETQYF TGTGCCAGCTCAGAGCAACAGGGGGTGAAGGAGACCCAGTACTTC
TRBJ2-5 - - TRBV4-2 CASSLTRGQETQYF TGTGCCAGCAGCCTCACTAGGGGCCAAGAGACCCAGTACTTC
TRBJ2-1 few TRBD2 TRBV7-6 CASGPSGGANEQFF TGTGCCAGCGGGCCTAGCGGGGGGGCCAATGAGCAGTTCTTC
TRBJ2-2 many - TRBV7-6 CASSSMAGTTGELFF TGTGCCAGCAGCTCCATGGCGGGTACTACCGGGGAGCTGTTTTTT
TRBJ1-1 many - TRBV7-9 CASSTTMTEAFF TGTGCCAGCAGCACAACAATGACTGAAGCTTTCTTT
TRBJ1-1 many - TRBV10-3 CAISESIAGYEAFF TGTGCCATCAGTGAGTCGATTGCAGGGTATGAAGCTTTCTTT
TRBJ1-5 few - TRBV20-1 CSARGAGNQPQHF TGCAGTGCTAGAGGTGCAGGGAATCAGCCCCAGCATTTT
TRBJ2-3 - - TRBV27 CASSPRANTQYF TGTGCCAGCAGTCCACGGGCGAATACGCAGTATTTT
TRBJ1-6 few - TRBV18 CASSPTGTPLHF TGTGCCAGCTCACCAACAGGGACACCCCTCCACTTT
TRBJ1-6 - - TRBV24-1 CATSRSMAYNSPLHF TGTGCCACCAGTAGATCGATGGCCTATAATTCACCCCTCCACTTT
TRBJ1-1 - - TRBV12-3/TRBV12-4 CASSFSGPTEAFF TGTGCCAGCAGTTTTTCGGGGCCTACTGAAGCTTTCTTT
TRBJ2-2 few - TRBV19 CASHPDLNTGELFF TGTGCCAGTCATCCGGACTTGAACACCGGGGAGCTGTTTTTT
TRBJ1-6 few TRBD1 TRBV18 CASSPRQGGSPLHF TGTGCCAGCTCACCACGACAGGGTGGTTCACCCCTCCACTTT
TRBJ2-7 few - TRBV2 CASSESIPTYEQYF TGTGCCAGCAGTGAGTCTATCCCTACCTACGAGCAGTACTTC
TRBJ1-1 - TRBD1 TRBV9 CASSVAPGQGAEAFF TGTGCCAGCAGCGTAGCTCCGGGACAGGGTGCTGAAGCTTTCTTT
TRBJ2-5 - TRBD2 TRBV20-1 CSASGLAVYQETQYF TGCAGTGCTTCGGGACTAGCGGTGTACCAAGAGACCCAGTACTTC
TRBJ2-7 few - TRBV12-3/TRBV12-4 CASSLGRLEQYF TGTGCCAGCAGTTTAGGCCGCTTAGAGCAGTACTTC
TRBJ2-1 - - TRBV27 CASSFVRPSYNEQFF TGTGCCAGCAGTTTTGTCCGTCCCTCCTACAATGAGCAGTTCTTC
TRBJ2-1 - TRBD1 TRBV30 CAWRKDRVGSRYNEQFF TGTGCCTGGAGGAAAGACAGGGTCGGTTCTCGATACAATGAGCAGTTCTTC
TRBJ2-3 few - TRBV12-3/TRBV12-4 CASSWAGPDTQYF TGTGCCAGCAGTTGGGCTGGGCCAGATACGCAGTATTTT
TRBJ1-2 - TRBD1 TRBV20-1 CSARPSTGGESYGYTF TGCAGTGCTAGACCCTCAACAGGGGGAGAGAGCTATGGCTACACCTTC
TRBJ2-1 - - TRBV12-3/TRBV12-4 CATSSRGYNEQFF TGTGCCACCTCATCCCGGGGTTACAATGAGCAGTTCTTC